Each of the 20 T cell receptor beta chains below was sequenced from the same sample in a study of T cell responses to AZD1222 COVID-19 vaccine. The protocol was immunoSEQ multiplex PCR, while the TCRdb copy is restricted to in-frame clones and leaves out a portion. The sample carries approximately 100,000 clones, about 92% recorded once. The sequencing used peripheral blood, collected on day 0 of AZD1222 vaccination. The receptors were gathered from an adult in good health.

The chain joins TRBV19 to TRBJ1-5, with unresolved D. In germline, CDR1 is LNHDA, CDR2 SQIVND (reference sequence). V dropped 3 bases and J dropped 7 bases, with 10 bases sitting between them. The CDR3 runs 13 residues. The CDR3 coding sequence is TGTGCCAGTAGTATTGCGGAGGAACAGCCCCAGCATTTT. It yields the protein CASSIAEEQPQHF.

The chain is built from TRBV3-1 (or the pseudogene TRBV3-2) and TRBJ2-2, with D possibly being TRBD2 (6 bases). This CDR3 comprises 15 residues. Germline CDR1 and CDR2: LGHDT and YNNKEL (reference sequence). V was shortened by 6 bases and J by 5 bases, with 16 bases between the two germline ends. The CDR3 loop is CASRPGVRETGELFF. CDR3 in DNA: TGTGCCAGCAGGCCGGGGGTCAGGGAAACCGGGGAGCTGTTTTTT.

V usage is TRBV3-1 (or the pseudogene TRBV3-2) and J usage is TRBJ2-1, with 15 bases lining up with TRBD2. Germline CDR1 is LGHDT and CDR2 is YNNKEL (reference sequence). After removal of 1 base from V and 4 bases from J, the junction contained 8 bases not matched to a gene. The CDR3 extends over 19 amino acids. The CDR3 DNA reads TGTGCCAGCAGCCAAGGACCCGGGACTAGCGGGGGGACTTACAATGAGCAGTTCTTC. It codes for CASSQGPGTSGGTYNEQFF.

This chain connects TRBV7-8 to TRBJ2-2; 8 positions match TRBD1. The CDR3 spans 15 residues. V lost 0 bases, J lost 5 bases, and 2 bases stayed unmatched. CDR1 SGHVS and CDR2 FQNEAQ come from the germline V gene. The CDR3 DNA reads as TGTGCCAGCAGCTTAGCTAGGACAGGGACCGGGGAGCTGTTTTTT. Amino acids: CASSLARTGTGELFF.

The chain has TRBV29-1 and TRBJ1-2; D unclear. Germline-derived CDR1 and CDR2 are SQVTM and ANQGSEA. The CDR3 loop spans 13 amino acids. Trimming pared 4 bases from V and 4 bases from J, leaving 13 bases between. The CDR3 here is CSVGQIGTYGYTF. The CDR3 nucleotides are TGCAGCGTTGGTCAGATAGGTACCTATGGCTACACCTTC.

The rearrangement uses TRBV14 and TRBJ2-5; D might be TRBD2 (5 bases). Trimming stripped 1 base from V and 9 bases from J, with 12 bases between. CDR3 size: 13 residues. The germline V gene encodes CDR1 SGHDN and CDR2 FVKESK. For the CDR3, the DNA is TGTGCCAGCAGCCAAGGGAATACCGGGGCCCAGTACTTC. Translated, it gives CASSQGNTGAQYF.

This chain joins TRBV5-1 and TRBJ2-5, with TRBD1 matching 8 bases. Germline V gene sequence: CDR1 SGHRS, CDR2 YFSETQ. The V gene end was trimmed by 4 bases and the J gene end by 1 base; junction bases not matched to a gene: 6. The CDR3 runs to 15 residues. CDR3 amino acids: CASSRDTGGQETQYF. In DNA, the CDR3 is TGCGCCAGCAGCAGAGACACAGGGGGCCAAGAGACCCAGTACTTC.

The chain combines TRBV21-1 with TRBJ1-2. TRBV21-1 is a pseudogene segment. The CDR3 has 15 residues. CDR3 coding DNA: TGTGCCAGCACTCATTCGGGGGGTGCGGACTATGGCTACACCTTC. Amino acid sequence: CASTHSGGADYGYTF.

The chain uses TRBV23-1 and TRBJ1-2, with D perhaps matching TRBD1 (6 bases). TRBV23-1 is annotated as an ORF whose role is uncertain. The length of the CDR3 is 16 residues. Trimming took 8 bases from V and 3 from J, leaving 22 bases between them. The CDR3 sequence is CASPPPGVLWDYGYTF. DNA of the CDR3: TGCGCCAGCCCCCCCCCAGGGGTTCTCTGGGACTATGGCTACACCTTC.

V gene TRBV18 combines with J gene TRBJ1-5; D gene uncertain. Germline values: CDR1 KGHSH, CDR2 LQKENI. V lost 4 bases, J lost 0 bases, and 13 bases lay in between. This CDR3 is built from 16 residues. CDR3 amino acids: CASSRSTGYSNQPQHF. CDR3 coding DNA: TGTGCCAGCTCACGATCTACTGGATATAGCAATCAGCCCCAGCATTTT.

The V gene is TRBV6-5, the J gene TRBJ1-2; 10 nucleotides align to TRBD1. After removal of 6 bases from V and 7 bases from J, the junction contained 8 bases not matched to a gene. The CDR3 consists of 14 residues. The V gene's germline CDR1 is MNHEY and CDR2 SVGAGI. CDR3 protein: CASRKTGGVRGYTF. DNA for the CDR3: TGTGCCAGCAGGAAGACAGGGGGCGTTCGTGGCTACACCTTC.

This clone came up once. This rearrangement joins TRBV6-5 to TRBJ2-7; D remains unclear. Trimming took 0 bases from V and 3 from J, leaving 12 bases between them. The CDR3 has 15 residues. Germline lookup yields CDR1 MNHEY and CDR2 SVGAGI. For the CDR3, the DNA is TGTGCCAGCAGTTACTCGTCAGGCGGCTACTACGAGCAGTACTTC. Protein sequence: CASSYSSGGYYEQYF.

This CDR3 is CASSLSTGGLGGNTIYF. CDR3 nucleotide sequence: TGTGCCAGCAGTTTATCGACAGGGGGTTTGGGTGGAAACACCATATATTTT. The rearrangement links TRBV28 to TRBJ1-3; 9 bases map to TRBD1. Looked up from germline, CDR1 is MDHEN and CDR2 is SYDVKM. Trimming removed 1 base from V and 3 bases from J; junction bases left unmatched: 7. The CDR3 is 17 amino acids. The full variable domain, with the rest looked up from reference TRBV28 and TRBJ1-3, is DVKVTQSSRYLVKRTGEKVFLECVQDMDHENMFWYRQDPGLGLRLIYFSYDVKMKEKGDIPEGYSVSREKKERFSLILESASTNQTSMYLCASSLSTGGLGGNTIYFGEGSWLTVV.

The chain is built from TRBV10-2 and TRBJ2-7; no clear D. The germline V gene encodes CDR1 WSHSY and CDR2 SAAADI. V lost 0 bases, J lost 0 bases, and 18 bases lay in between. The CDR3 spans 18 residues. The DNA for the CDR3 is TGCGCCAGCAGTGAGTCCCGAGACATGGTTCGGAGCTCCTACGAGCAGTACTTC. Translated, it gives CASSESRDMVRSSYEQYF.

V usage is TRBV7-9 and J usage is TRBJ2-5; 11 bases are shared with TRBD2. This CDR3 has 15 amino acids. CDR1 is SEHNR and CDR2 is FQNEAQ in the germline V gene (reference sequence). J gave up 5 bases and V 4 bases, and 6 bases lay outside the gene matches. The DNA for the CDR3 is TGTGCCAGCAGCTCCCCCTGGACTAGCGGGGAGACCCAGTACTTC. Protein product: CASSSPWTSGETQYF.

J is TRBJ2-2 and V is TRBV18; possible D gene TRBD2, 6 bases. The CDR3 extends over 16 amino acids. Between the trimmed V and J ends, which lost 3 bases and 2 bases, there was a span of 13 bases. The germline V gene has CDR1 KGHSH and CDR2 LQKENI. Here the CDR3 DNA reads TGTGCCAGCTCACCCCGGGAGCAGACAAACACCGGGGAGCTGTTTTTT. Translated, it gives CASSPREQTNTGELFF.

This chain links TRBV29-1 with TRBJ1-2; D unresolved. CDR1 SQVTM and CDR2 ANQGSEA come from the germline V gene. V dropped 2 bases and J dropped 4 bases, with 5 bases sitting between them. The CDR3 sequence is 11 residues long. The chain's CDR3 is CSVEIRYGYTF. In nucleotides, the CDR3 is TGCAGCGTTGAAATCCGCTATGGCTACACCTTC.

V is TRBV5-6 and J is TRBJ1-1; 8 nucleotides agree with TRBD1. This CDR3 is 13 amino acids long. V shed 6 bases and J 5 bases; nucleotides not matched to a gene: 6. Germline V gene data show CDR1 as SGHDT and CDR2 as YYEEEE. This CDR3 reads CASTTGGGTEAFF. In nucleotides, the CDR3 is TGTGCCAGCACCACAGGGGGAGGAACTGAAGCTTTCTTT.

The chain employs TRBV3-1 (or the pseudogene TRBV3-2) and TRBJ1-1; 7 bases agree with TRBD1. The CDR3 totals 15 residues. The V gene end was trimmed by 0 bases and the J gene end by 2 bases; junction bases not matched to a gene: 3. Germline CDR1 LGHDT, CDR2 YNNKEL (reference sequence). The CDR3 sequence: CASSQEWTGNTEAFF. The CDR3 coding sequence is TGTGCCAGCAGCCAAGAATGGACAGGTAACACTGAAGCTTTCTTT.

This clone appeared once. V is TRBV4-1 and J is TRBJ2-7, with 7 bases matching TRBD1. The CDR3 is 15 residues long. J lost 4 bases, V lost 7 bases, and 13 bases had no gene match. Germline V gene data show CDR1 as MGHRA and CDR2 as YSYEKL. CDR3 bases: TGCGCCAGCACCCGGGAAATCGGGACAGCTTACGAGCAGTACTTC. The encoded protein is CASTREIGTAYEQYF.